This passage covers 23 T cell receptor beta chains from one sample sequenced in a study of T cell clones after liver transplantation. The data were produced by immunoSEQ multiplex PCR, yet TCRdb's version contains in-frame clones alone and is incomplete. The sample shows over 90,000 clones, about 88% of them seen only once. The specimen was CD4+ T cells from blood, collected approximately 43 months after liver transplant. The source is a human patient who received a liver transplant. Some T cells may have come from the graft donor.

This clone was seen once. J is TRBJ1-3 and V is TRBV7-9; D is unresolved. The germline V gene has CDR1 SEHNR and CDR2 FQNEAQ (reference sequence). Trimming took 3 bases from V and 7 from J, leaving 1 base between them. The CDR3 loop spans 10 amino acids. CDR3 protein: CASSFNTIYF. DNA of the CDR3: TGTGCCAGCAGCTTTAACACCATATATTTT.

CDR3 nucleotides: TGTGCCAGTAGTCGAGCCGGGACAGGGGTTAATCAGCCCCAGCATTTT. Protein: CASSRAGTGVNQPQHF. This chain links TRBV19 with TRBJ1-5; 10 bases match TRBD1. This CDR3 has 16 amino acids. The junction had 8 bases not matched to a gene; V was cut back by 5 bases and J by 4 bases. Germline-derived CDR1 and CDR2 are LNHDA and SQIVND (reference sequence).

The rearrangement links TRBV18 to TRBJ1-3; 7 bases line up with TRBD1. The J segment lost 4 bases and the V segment lost 2 bases, leaving 5 bases of the junction unmatched. There are 15 residues in the CDR3. In germline, CDR1 is KGHSH, CDR2 LQKENI. The CDR3 loop is CASSPGQAQGNTIYF. The CDR3, as DNA: TGTGCCAGCTCACCAGGACAGGCCCAGGGAAACACCATATATTTT.

This chain uses TRBV10-3 with TRBJ2-3; D unclear. Germline lookup yields CDR1 ENHRY and CDR2 SYGVKD. The CDR3 sequence is 12 residues long. Trimming shortened V by 7 bases and J by 2 bases, and 7 bases separated the two germline ends. The CDR3 reads CAIMSNTDTQYF. CDR3 in DNA: TGTGCCATCATGAGTAACACAGATACGCAGTATTTT.

This clone was detected only once. This rearrangement joins TRBV2 to TRBJ1-4, with a possible D match to TRBD1 (5 bases). The germline V gene encodes CDR1 SNHLY and CDR2 FYNNEI. The CDR3 is 13 amino acids. V shed 1 base and J shed 17 bases, with 17 bases lying between them. CDR3 sequence: CASSEGGAGPSFF. The CDR3 bases are TGTGCCAGCAGTGAAGGAGGGGCAGGGCCGAGTTTTTTT.

CDR3 protein: CASSRGLAGVQETQYF. CDR3 sequence (DNA): TGTGCCAGCAGTCGAGGACTAGCGGGAGTCCAAGAGACCCAGTACTTC. The rearrangement links TRBV28 to TRBJ2-5, with TRBD2 matching 13 bases. V shed 5 bases and J 1 base; nucleotides not matched to a gene: 4. Germline lookup yields CDR1 MDHEN and CDR2 SYDVKM. CDR3 length equals 16 residues.

The rearrangement joins TRBV5-1 to TRBJ2-1, with D tentatively TRBD1 (5 bases). The germline V gene has CDR1 SGHRS and CDR2 YFSETQ. The CDR3 extends over 16 amino acids. Trimming removed 6 bases from V and 8 bases from J, with 24 bases in between. CDR3 loop: CASKAGAGMTVDEQFF. The CDR3 DNA reads TGCGCCAGCAAGGCTGGTGCAGGGATGACGGTAGATGAGCAGTTCTTC. Based on the CDR3 plus reference TRBV5-1 and TRBJ2-1, the full variable domain is KAGVTQTPRYLIKTRGQQVTLSCSPISGHRSVSWYQQTPGQGLQFLFEYFSETQRNKGNFPGRFSGRQFSNSRSEMNVSTLELGDSALYLCASKAGAGMTVDEQFFGPGTRLTVL.

V usage is TRBV7-8 and J usage is TRBJ1-5, with 8 bases matching TRBD1. V lost 4 bases, J lost 4 bases, and 9 bases stayed unmatched. Germline lookup yields CDR1 SGHVS and CDR2 FQNEAQ. CDR3 length: 16 amino acids. The CDR3 DNA reads as TGTGCCAGCAGCTCCCCACAGGGGGGGTGGAATCAGCCCCAGCATTTT. It translates to CASSSPQGGWNQPQHF. The whole variable domain, remainder taken from reference TRBV7-8 and TRBJ1-5, is GAGVSQSPRYKVAKRGQDVALRCDPISGHVSLFWYQQALGQGPEFLTYFQNEAQLDKSGLPSDRFFAERPEGSVSTLKIQRTQQEDSAVYLCASSSPQGGWNQPQHFGDGTRLSIL.

The chain employs TRBV10-3 and TRBJ2-5; 10 bases line up with TRBD1. Unmatched junction bases numbered 6, after V lost 2 bases and J lost 3 bases. Germline CDR1 ENHRY, CDR2 SYGVKD. The CDR3 sequence is 16 residues long. The CDR3 protein is CAISENIGTGEETQYF. CDR3 nucleotides: TGTGCCATCAGTGAGAATATCGGGACAGGGGAAGAGACCCAGTACTTC.

The chain recombines TRBV10-3 with TRBJ1-4; D gene ambiguous. V was clipped by 3 bases and J by 7 bases, with 6 bases between them. The CDR3 consists of 12 residues. Germline V gene data show CDR1 as ENHRY and CDR2 as SYGVKD. In DNA form, the CDR3 reads TGTGCCATCAGTGAAGTTGGTGAAAAACTGTTTTTT. Translating it yields CAISEVGEKLFF.

This clone has a handful of counts. The V call is TRBV29-1, the J call TRBJ2-7; possibly TRBD1 for D (5 bases). The V end lost 2 bases, the J end lost 1 base, and 9 bases lay between the germline ends. This CDR3 region has 13 residues. Germline V gene lookup returns CDR1 SQVTM and CDR2 ANQGSEA. The DNA for the CDR3 is TGCAGCGTTGAACGGTCAGGGTCCTACGAGCAGTACTTC. It is translated as CSVERSGSYEQYF.

V and J are TRBV2 and TRBJ2-5; 10 bases are a match to TRBD2. V lost 6 bases and J lost 5; bases outside the gene matches: 9. There are 15 residues in the CDR3. Germline V gives CDR1 SNHLY, CDR2 FYNNEI. CDR3 bases: TGTGCCAGCAGATCCGGGACTAGCGCTTGGGAGACCCAGTACTTC. It codes for CASRSGTSAWETQYF.

The chain has TRBV15 and TRBJ1-6; no firm D call. V gave up 1 base and J gave up 9 bases, with 13 bases separating them. The length of the CDR3 is 15 residues. CDR1 is LNHNV, CDR2 YYDKDF, per germline (reference sequence). CDR3 in amino acids: CATSRVPPMGSPLHF. As DNA, the CDR3 is TGTGCCACCAGCAGAGTCCCCCCCATGGGTTCACCCCTCCACTTT.

The rearrangement links TRBV7-8 to TRBJ2-1; D ambiguous. This CDR3 spans 15 amino acids. Germline V lookup: CDR1 SGHVS, CDR2 FQNEAQ. The V end was cut by 1 base, the J end by 0 bases, with 7 bases between. The CDR3 sequence is CASSLVGSSYNEQFF. For the CDR3, the DNA is TGTGCCAGCAGCTTAGTAGGAAGCTCCTACAATGAGCAGTTCTTC. The whole variable domain, filled in from reference TRBV7-8 and TRBJ2-1, reads GAGVSQSPRYKVAKRGQDVALRCDPISGHVSLFWYQQALGQGPEFLTYFQNEAQLDKSGLPSDRFFAERPEGSVSTLKIQRTQQEDSAVYLCASSLVGSSYNEQFFGPGTRLTVL.

The CDR3 spells CASGSSSHRENTGELFF. In nucleotides, the CDR3 is TGCGCCAGCGGTTCAAGCAGTCACCGAGAGAACACCGGGGAGCTGTTTTTT. The chain employs TRBV10-1 and TRBJ2-2, with D hard to call. Germline V lookup: CDR1 WNHNN, CDR2 SYGVQD (reference sequence). This CDR3 contains 17 residues. The ends were cut back, 8 bases at V and 1 base at J, with 20 bases in the middle.

This clone was seen a few times. The chain joins TRBV18 to TRBJ1-1; tentative D call: TRBD1 (5 bases). V was shortened by 2 bases and J by 8 bases, with 12 bases between the two germline ends. The CDR3 runs 13 residues. CDR1 KGHSH and CDR2 LQKENI come from the germline V gene. CDR3 residues: CASSPGGEWEAFF. CDR3 nucleotides: TGTGCCAGCTCACCAGGGGGGGAGTGGGAAGCTTTCTTT.

This chain joins TRBV29-1 and TRBJ2-3; D remains unclear. The CDR3 contains 12 residues. Trimming took off 4 bases at V and 4 bases at J, with 9 bases between the two ends. Looked up from germline, CDR1 is SQVTM and CDR2 is ANQGSEA. The CDR3 is CSVVWFPDTQYF. The CDR3 DNA sequence: TGCAGCGTTGTGTGGTTCCCAGATACGCAGTATTTT.

This clone was observed a single time. J is TRBJ1-4 and V is TRBV4-3; D gene ambiguous. The V and J ends lost 0 bases and 4 bases respectively, with 12 bases between them. The CDR3 length is 16 residues. The germline gives CDR1 LGHNA, CDR2 YSLEER. The CDR3 DNA reads as TGCGCCAGCAGCCAAGAAGGGAGGAGGGATAATGAAAAACTGTTTTTT. Its protein is CASSQEGRRDNEKLFF.

This chain links TRBV25-1 with TRBJ1-2; D is possibly TRBD1 (6 bases). Per germline, CDR1 MGHDK and CDR2 SYGVNS. The CDR3 covers 14 residues. Trimming removed 6 bases at V and 4 bases at J, with 15 bases between. The CDR3 spells CASRRDTSPYGYTF. Written as DNA, the CDR3 is TGTGCCAGCAGACGGGACACTTCTCCCTATGGCTACACCTTC.

The chain links TRBV5-1 to TRBJ2-7; TRBD2 matches at 9 bases. J gave up 9 bases and V 0 bases, and 4 bases lay outside the gene matches. The CDR3 consists of 13 residues. Germline CDR1 is SGHRS and CDR2 is YFSETQ. The CDR3, as DNA: TGCGCCAGCAGCTTGGGGCTAGCGGGGTGGCAGTACTTC. This gives the protein CASSLGLAGWQYF.

The sample holds one count of this clone. The rearrangement uses TRBV19 and TRBJ1-5; 7 positions match TRBD1. Germline assignment: CDR1 LNHDA and CDR2 SQIVND (reference sequence). The CDR3 sequence is 14 residues long. With 6 bases clipped from V and 0 bases from J, the junction kept 2 bases outside the gene matches. CDR3 nucleotide sequence: TGTGCCAGTAGGGGGACAGCTAGCAATCAGCCCCAGCATTTT. Its protein is CASRGTASNQPQHF.

CDR3 in amino acids: CASSLAHRGNEQFF. The CDR3 DNA reads as TGCGCCAGCAGCTTGGCCCACAGGGGCAATGAGCAGTTCTTC. This chain joins TRBV5-1 and TRBJ2-1, with 7 nucleotides matching TRBD1. The CDR3 runs 14 residues. The J segment lost 6 bases and the V segment lost 0 bases, leaving 3 bases of the junction unmatched. Germline CDR1 and CDR2: SGHRS and YFSETQ.

The chain combines TRBV7-3 with TRBJ2-7, with a tentative D call TRBD1 (7 bases). Trimming removed 5 bases from V and 1 base from J, with 12 bases in between. The CDR3 contains 14 residues. Germline CDR1 and CDR2: SGHTA and FQGTGA. The CDR3, as DNA: TGTGCCAGCAGCAAGTCAGGGGGGTCCTACGAGCAGTACTTC. It yields the protein CASSKSGGSYEQYF.